This T cell receptor beta chain is drawn from a study of blood T cells in healthy people across ages. Combining a sample-barcoded 5' primer with a J-beta primer mix, a second PCR ran for about 6 to 12 cycles. Through a template-switch adaptor with 12 random nucleotides, each cDNA molecule received a tag. TCRdb re-derived calls from the 5' RACE reads in MiXCR, one entry per CDR3 protein. The table lists about 1,600,000 distinct CDR3 sequences, 42% of them singletons. It was approximately 10 milliliters of peripheral blood that were drawn from each donor. This clonotype has a handful of counts. Germline CDR1 SGHDN, CDR2 FVKESK. The CDR3 contains 15 residues. V was pared by 0 bases and J by 5 bases, with 12 bases between.

The TCR comes from a young woman in good health. The source material was blood. The chain carries TRBV14 and TRBJ2-3; D is possibly TRBD2 (6 bases). Here the CDR3 DNA reads TGTGCCAGCAGCCAAGATGGGACTTGGGGAGATACGCAGTATTTT. Its protein product is CASSQDGTWGDTQYF.